Below are 21 T cell receptor beta chains sequenced from a single sample in a study of T cells expressing NK-cell markers. TCRdb re-analyzed the 5' RACE reads; it lists each CDR3 protein once, without DNA. The table counts roughly 390,000 distinct CDR3 sequences; approximately 12% lies in the top ten. The specimen was blood T cells: a sorted CD56 or NKG2C T cell subset, CD4+ or CD8+ T cells, or bulk PBMC T cells (not recorded which). The receptors stem from a woman aged 50 to 65 in good health.

V and J are TRBV24-1 and TRBJ2-3; without DNA, the TCRdb call of TRBD2 cannot be checked. The CDR3 spans 16 residues. From germline, CDR1 is KGHDR and CDR2 SFDVKD. The CDR3 protein is CATSEAAGLDTDTQYF.

The chain is built from TRBV15 and TRBJ2-4; without DNA, the TCRdb call of TRBD2 cannot be checked. In germline, CDR1 is LNHNV, CDR2 YYDKDF (reference sequence). The CDR3 totals 16 residues. This chain's CDR3 is CATSRSGTNPVDIQYF.

This sequence joins TRBV29-1 and TRBJ2-1; TCRdb proposes TRBD2, but this gene call is untestable without DNA. The CDR3 is made up of 12 amino acids. Germline V gives CDR1 SQVTM, CDR2 ANQGSEA. This CDR3 is CSVFRGYNEQFF.

The chain carries TRBV25-1 and TRBJ1-2. This CDR3 comprises 15 residues. Germline lookup yields CDR1 MGHDK and CDR2 SYGVNS. CDR3: CASSEYTEPYYGYTF.

This chain joins TRBV5-5 and TRBJ2-5. CDR3 length: 14 residues. The germline V gene has CDR1 SGHKS and CDR2 YYEKEE (reference sequence). The CDR3 region is CASSLGSPMETQYF.

V and J are TRBV12-3 or TRBV12-4 and TRBJ2-3; as DNA is missing, the TRBD2 call by TCRdb cannot be tested. The CDR3 covers 16 residues. The CDR3 loop reads CASSPRTSGYTDTQYF.

This rearrangement joins TRBV6-2 or TRBV6-3 to TRBJ2-3. The germline gives CDR1 MNHEY, CDR2 SVGEGT. The CDR3 is 13 residues long. The CDR3 protein is CASSYGWHDTQYF.

This chain joins TRBV15 and TRBJ2-3. CDR3 length: 16 amino acids. Germline lookup yields CDR1 LNHNV and CDR2 YYDKDF (reference sequence). CDR3 sequence reads: CATSRDRGQITDTQYF.

V gene TRBV5-1 combines with J gene TRBJ2-2. Germline V gene lookup returns CDR1 SGHRS and CDR2 YFSETQ. CDR3 length: 13 residues. The CDR3 loop reads CASSFTEAGELFF.

This rearrangement joins TRBV23-1 to TRBJ2-2; with no DNA, the TCRdb D assignment of TRBD1 cannot be verified. TRBV23-1 is flagged as an ORF with uncertain function. This CDR3 is 13 amino acids long. The CDR3 protein is CASSRGAPGELFF.

V is TRBV12-3 or TRBV12-4 and J is TRBJ2-5; lacking DNA, the TRBD2 call made by TCRdb goes unchecked. The CDR3 contains 20 residues. The CDR3 reads CASSLARGLAGLDNQETQYF.

The chain combines TRBV6-5 with TRBJ1-3; TCRdb reports TRBD1, a call that lacks DNA to check it against. The CDR3 loop spans 16 amino acids. CDR1 and CDR2 (germline): MNHEY, SVGAGI. CDR3 in amino acids: CASSYSPGGSGNTIYF.

The rearrangement uses TRBV5-1 and TRBJ1-2. Germline V gives CDR1 SGHRS, CDR2 YFSETQ. The CDR3 is 14 residues long. The CDR3 is CASRMAGSFYGYTF.

This rearrangement joins TRBV20-1 to TRBJ2-1. This CDR3 has 14 residues. The germline V gene has CDR1 DFQATT and CDR2 SNEGSKA (reference sequence). CDR3 protein: CSASFPNSYNEQFF.

The CDR3 loop reads CSARDLRTSGRSGELFF. This chain connects TRBV20-1 to TRBJ2-2; TCRdb's assignment of TRBD2 cannot be checked, as there is no DNA. The CDR3 consists of 17 residues. In germline, CDR1 is DFQATT, CDR2 SNEGSKA (reference sequence).

The rearrangement links TRBV7-9 to TRBJ2-3; absent DNA, TCRdb's TRBD2 call cannot be checked. CDR3 length: 16 amino acids. Germline lookup yields CDR1 SEHNR and CDR2 FQNEAQ (reference sequence). This CDR3 reads CASSWGTSRRTDTQYF. Filled out from reference TRBV7-9 and TRBJ2-3, the complete variable domain reads DTGVSQNPRHKITKRGQNVTFRCDPISEHNRLYWYRQTLGQGPEFLTYFQNEAQLEKSRLLSDRFSAERPKGSFSTLEIQRTEQGDSAMYLCASSWGTSRRTDTQYFGPGTRLTVL.

V is TRBV4-1 and J is TRBJ2-1; TCRdb returns TRBD1, unconfirmable since there is no DNA. This CDR3 contains 16 residues. CDR1 and CDR2 (germline): MGHRA, YSYEKL. The CDR3 here is CASSQQAGASYNEQFF.

The rearrangement links TRBV6-5 to TRBJ2-2; absent DNA, TCRdb's TRBD2 call cannot be checked. The CDR3 has 13 amino acids. The germline CDR1 and CDR2 sequences are MNHEY and SVGAGI. The chain's CDR3 is CAGEGGNTGELFF.

CDR3: CASSQDRPSLGELFF. The rearrangement links TRBV4-2 to TRBJ2-2. Germline CDR1 and CDR2: LGHNA and YNFKEQ. The CDR3 runs to 15 residues.

The V gene is TRBV4-1, the J gene TRBJ2-1. The CDR3 has 15 amino acids. Germline lookup yields CDR1 MGHRA and CDR2 YSYEKL. CDR3 region: CASSQDSVLDNEQFF.

The V call is TRBV7-2, the J call TRBJ2-5; checking the TCRdb D call of TRBD2 is not possible without DNA. Per the germline V gene, CDR1 is SGHTA and CDR2 is FQGNSA. The CDR3 consists of 13 residues. This CDR3 is CASSAGSAETQYF.